Below are 19 T cell receptor beta chains sequenced from a single sample in a study of cytomegalovirus exposure and HLA in healthy donors. Researchers ran the PCR with 60 Vbeta and 13 Jbeta primers. Produced via immunoSEQ multiplex PCR; TCRdb's table is partial and in-frame only. This listing includes 100,000 to 150,000 clones. Sequences were obtained from PBMCs. These receptors all come from a man aged 18 to 30 in good health and CMV-seronegative.

DNA for the CDR3: TGTGCCACCAGCGAACTGACAGGGAGCAATGAAAAACTGTTTTTT. It encodes CATSELTGSNEKLFF. This chain links TRBV10-3 with TRBJ1-4; 7 nucleotides match TRBD1. Germline assignment: CDR1 ENHRY and CDR2 SYGVKD. The CDR3 runs to 15 residues. V was clipped by 10 bases and J by 5 bases; unmatched bases: 13.

The genes are TRBV6-1 and TRBJ2-4; 11 nucleotides agree with TRBD2. Germline V lookup: CDR1 MNHNS, CDR2 SASEGT. This CDR3 has 19 amino acids. The J segment lost 8 bases and the V segment lost 3 bases, leaving 18 bases of the junction unmatched. The DNA of the CDR3 is TGTGCCAGCAGTGACCGCGTTCGGGCTAGCGGGGGGTCCCGTCACATTCAGTACTTC. Amino acids: CASSDRVRASGGSRHIQYF.

The V call is TRBV6-5, the J call TRBJ2-7, with no clear D. Looked up from germline, CDR1 is MNHEY and CDR2 is SVGAGI. The CDR3 is 13 residues long. Trimming pared 2 bases from V and 6 bases from J, leaving 11 bases between. DNA of the CDR3: TGTGCCAGCAGTTACCGGGTTGGCCTCGAGCAGTACTTC. Amino acids: CASSYRVGLEQYF.

The gene calls are TRBV6-5 and TRBJ2-3; D is undetermined. The CDR3 loop spans 15 amino acids. CDR1 and CDR2 from the germline V gene are MNHEY and SVGAGI. The germline V and J ends were trimmed by 2 bases and 2 bases, with 11 bases remaining between them. CDR3 protein: CASSYGFDTTDTQYF. The CDR3 DNA follows: TGTGCCAGCAGTTACGGGTTCGACACCACAGATACGCAGTATTTT.

V and J are TRBV7-9 and TRBJ2-7, with D uncertain. Germline loops: CDR1 SEHNR, CDR2 FQNEAQ (reference sequence). The CDR3 totals 12 residues. V lost 3 bases, J lost 6 bases, and 9 bases lay in between. The CDR3 here is CASSLAAPEQYF. CDR3 in DNA: TGTGCCAGCAGCTTGGCGGCGCCCGAGCAGTACTTC.

The chain employs TRBV4-1 and TRBJ1-2; no clear D gene. Germline loops: CDR1 MGHRA, CDR2 YSYEKL. This CDR3 has 17 residues. The ends were cut back, 2 bases at V and 4 bases at J, with 20 bases in the middle. CDR3 amino acids: CASSQSYDFRVGYGYTF. CDR3 DNA sequence: TGCGCCAGCAGCCAATCTTACGACTTTCGGGTCGGCTATGGCTACACCTTC.

V gene TRBV10-1 combines with J gene TRBJ2-7; tentatively, D is TRBD1 (6 bases). CDR1 WNHNN and CDR2 SYGVQD come from the germline V gene (reference sequence). Trimming took 2 bases from V and 5 from J, leaving 16 bases between them. This CDR3 is 15 amino acids long. The chain's CDR3 is CASSELKAGADEQYF. Written as DNA, the CDR3 is TGCGCCAGCAGTGAGCTTAAAGCAGGGGCGGACGAGCAGTACTTC.

J is TRBJ2-7 and V is TRBV7-9, with 9 bases identical to TRBD1. J was trimmed by 2 bases and V by 1 base; bases with no gene match: 9. This CDR3 comprises 17 residues. CDR1 and CDR2 (germline): SEHNR, FQNEAQ (reference sequence). The CDR3 sequence: CASSLEFRTGDTYEQYF. The CDR3 bases are TGTGCCAGCAGCTTAGAGTTTCGGACAGGGGACACCTACGAGCAGTACTTC. The variable domain in full, completed from reference TRBV7-9 and TRBJ2-7, reads DTGVSQNPRHKITKRGQNVTFRCDPISEHNRLYWYRQTLGQGPEFLTYFQNEAQLEKSRLLSDRFSAERPKGSFSTLEIQRTEQGDSAMYLCASSLEFRTGDTYEQYFGPGTRLTVT.

This chain connects TRBV30 to TRBJ1-5; D is ambiguous. The CDR3 is 14 amino acids. Germline V CDR1 and CDR2: GTSNPN, SVGIG (reference sequence). V lost 5 bases and J 0 bases, leaving 11 bases between the germline ends. The CDR3 loop reads CAWGRSASNQPQHF. CDR3 coding DNA: TGTGCCTGGGGGAGGTCGGCTAGCAATCAGCCCCAGCATTTT.

The genes are TRBV28 and TRBJ2-3, with D perhaps TRBD2 (6 bases). V was shortened by 4 bases and J by 3 bases, with 14 bases between the two germline ends. The CDR3 covers 15 residues. Germline V gives CDR1 MDHEN, CDR2 SYDVKM. CDR3 sequence reads: CASSSLAEGTDTQYF. CDR3 coding DNA: TGTGCCAGCAGTTCCCTGGCGGAGGGGACAGATACGCAGTATTTT.

The gene calls are TRBV5-1 and TRBJ2-7; TRBD2 aligns across 7 bases. With V trimmed by 4 bases and J by 3 bases, 7 bases remained unmatched. CDR1 and CDR2 (germline): SGHRS, YFSETQ. The CDR3 is made up of 14 amino acids. CDR3 protein: CASSPGRGIYEQYF. As DNA, the CDR3 is TGCGCCAGCAGCCCGGGGCGGGGGATCTACGAGCAGTACTTC.

The J gene is TRBJ2-1, the V gene TRBV7-9; the match to TRBD1 covers 8 bases. The CDR3 totals 13 residues. The trim removed 8 bases at V and 7 bases at J, leaving 7 bases unmatched. Germline CDR1 SEHNR, CDR2 FQNEAQ (reference sequence). CDR3 loop: CASGRTGLNEQFF. In DNA, the CDR3 is TGTGCCAGCGGGAGGACAGGGTTAAATGAGCAGTTCTTC.

The chain joins TRBV7-9 to TRBJ1-2, with 8 nucleotides matching TRBD1. This CDR3 is built from 17 residues. After removal of 5 bases from V and 2 bases from J, the junction contained 13 bases not matched to a gene. Germline lookup yields CDR1 SEHNR and CDR2 FQNEAQ (reference sequence). In DNA, the CDR3 is TGTGCCAGCAGCCCCCGGACAGGGCGAGGGGGCAACTATGGCTACACCTTC. As protein: CASSPRTGRGGNYGYTF.

Note on this clone: This specimen includes other DNA sequences encoding the same CDR3. The chain joins TRBV30 to TRBJ1-2, with D possibly being TRBD1 (6 bases). This CDR3 is 13 amino acids long. The V gene's germline CDR1 is GTSNPN and CDR2 SVGIG (reference sequence). V was shortened by 3 bases and J by 2 bases, with 10 bases between the two germline ends. The CDR3 here is CAWSATGNYGYTF. As DNA, the CDR3 is TGTGCCTGGAGCGCAACAGGGAACTATGGCTACACCTTC.

This clone is deemed medium-sized by its frequency. The chain carries TRBV6-5 and TRBJ1-6; D is possibly TRBD1 (5 bases). Trimming pared 2 bases from V and 8 bases from J, leaving 10 bases between. The germline V gene encodes CDR1 MNHEY and CDR2 SVGAGI. The CDR3 contains 14 residues. CDR3 region: CASSYEQEHSPLHF. The CDR3 nucleotides read TGTGCCAGCAGTTACGAACAGGAGCATTCACCCCTCCACTTT.

This sequence joins TRBV10-2 and TRBJ2-3, with a weak D call TRBD1 (6 bases). V lost 10 bases, J lost 2 bases, and 22 bases lay in between. The germline V gene encodes CDR1 WSHSY and CDR2 SAAADI. The length of the CDR3 is 16 residues. The CDR3 DNA reads TGCGCCATGCCGACCCAGGGCAGGGGCTACACAGATACGCAGTATTTT. It translates to CAMPTQGRGYTDTQYF.

CDR3 nucleotides: TGTGCCAGCAGAGGACTTAGCACAGATACGCAGTATTTT. This gives the protein CASRGLSTDTQYF. V gene TRBV6-5 combines with J gene TRBJ2-3, with D perhaps TRBD2 (5 bases). With 6 bases removed from V and 0 bases from J, the gap between germline ends came to 7 bases. The CDR3 has 13 residues. CDR1 is MNHEY and CDR2 is SVGAGI in the germline V gene.

The J gene is TRBJ2-7, the V gene TRBV6-1, with D maybe TRBD1 (6 bases). The CDR3 length is 14 residues. Germline-derived CDR1 and CDR2 are MNHNS and SASEGT. Trimming took off 3 bases at V and 3 bases at J, with 12 bases between the two ends. In DNA form, the CDR3 reads TGTGCCAGCAGTGACAGGGGTATCATCTACGAGCAGTACTTC. Translation gives CASSDRGIIYEQYF.

The chain joins TRBV6-5 to TRBJ1-2; D gene unclear. CDR3 size: 15 residues. The V gene lost 0 bases and the J gene lost 2 bases, with 10 bases spanning the gap. Germline CDR1 MNHEY, CDR2 SVGAGI. CDR3 nucleotides: TGTGCCAGCAGTTACTCGCACAGAGAAAACTATGGCTACACCTTC. This translates into CASSYSHRENYGYTF.